Listed below are T cell receptor beta chains from one sample, sequenced in a study of T cell changes during pregnancy in multiple sclerosis. The data were produced by immunoSEQ multiplex PCR, yet TCRdb's version contains in-frame clones alone and is incomplete. Among approximately 20,000 clones listed, roughly 90% were seen once. The sample in question was CD8+ T cells from peripheral blood mononuclear cells, obtained in the third trimester of pregnancy. All receptors come from a female donor in good health, enrolled as a control in a pregnancy study. CDR3s include the opening cysteine and the closing phenylalanine or tryptophan. Fields, in order: V gene, CDR3 protein.

v_call: TRBV27; cdr3_aa: CASSLLAGGVGKNIQYF
v_call: TRBV7-9; cdr3_aa: CASSVLTGPHQETQYF
v_call: TRBV9; cdr3_aa: CASSVAGLTDTQYF
v_call: TRBV4-3; cdr3_aa: CASSQGRGGGTDTQYF
v_call: TRBV11-1; cdr3_aa: CASSHRNPQETQYF
v_call: TRBV4-3; cdr3_aa: CASSQDVSGQGGNEQFF
v_call: TRBV7-6; cdr3_aa: CASSLDGATNEKLFF
v_call: TRBV4-3; cdr3_aa: CASSQAPGVRDTQYF
v_call: TRBV4-3; cdr3_aa: CASSQEVGTGLYGYTF
v_call: TRBV27; cdr3_aa: CASSSPTSGSGEQYF
v_call: TRBV7-3; cdr3_aa: CASSSTGTGVTDTQYF
v_call: TRBV6-4; cdr3_aa: CASSDSQGGDRNEQFF
v_call: TRBV9; cdr3_aa: CASRGYHLGGEQFF
v_call: TRBV27; cdr3_aa: CASNSLGGAAFGEQFF
v_call: TRBV5-6; cdr3_aa: CASSQYNEQFF
v_call: TRBV9; cdr3_aa: CASSVAGTSGADTQYF
v_call: TRBV4-2; cdr3_aa: CASSQDPGWADTQYF
v_call: TRBV11-2; cdr3_aa: CASSLRYGQGNEKLFF
v_call: TRBV27; cdr3_aa: CASSRGLQETQYF
v_call: TRBV28; cdr3_aa: CASSPLPGGGGELFF
v_call: TRBV7-2; cdr3_aa: CASSFGTSREQYF
v_call: TRBV4-3; cdr3_aa: CASSQVLGGIGNSPLHF
v_call: TRBV7-8; cdr3_aa: CASSHEAGGNQPQHF
v_call: TRBV21-1; cdr3_aa: CASSNGNRWARHTGELFF
v_call: TRBV4-2; cdr3_aa: CASSQAPGNEQYF
v_call: TRBV4-2; cdr3_aa: CASSQEADRGGYEQYF
v_call: TRBV7-9; cdr3_aa: CASSSPPGQGDQETQYF
v_call: TRBV25-1; cdr3_aa: CASSEQAHHEQYF
v_call: TRBV5-4; cdr3_aa: CASSLEASGYNEQFF
v_call: TRBV4-3; cdr3_aa: CASSQERLEVTNEKLFF
v_call: TRBV5-3; cdr3_aa: CARSLVAGYGYTF
v_call: TRBV2; cdr3_aa: CASRWGQGNEQFF
v_call: TRBV4-3; cdr3_aa: CASSQDARTYEQYF
v_call: TRBV7-3; cdr3_aa: CASSSGGSNQPQHF
v_call: TRBV5-4; cdr3_aa: CASKLRGAPGELFF